This entry lists 30 T cell receptor beta chains sequenced from one sample in a study of cytomegalovirus exposure and HLA in healthy donors. 60 Vbeta and 13 Jbeta primers were used in PCR. Here immunoSEQ multiplex PCR was the method, and the copy in TCRdb shows in-frame clones only, minus some. The sample shows about 120,000 clones, around 10% of them seen only once. The sequencing input was PBMCs. The receptor source for this set is a man aged 25 to 45 in good health and CMV-seronegative.

The rearrangement joins TRBV7-8 to TRBJ2-5, with 8 bases that match TRBD1. This CDR3 spans 14 amino acids. Germline V gives CDR1 SGHVS, CDR2 FQNEAQ. V lost 5 bases, J lost 5 bases, and 7 bases stayed unmatched. This chain's CDR3 is CASSGITGGETQYF. As DNA, the CDR3 is TGTGCCAGCAGCGGGATTACAGGGGGGGAGACCCAGTACTTC.

The DNA for the CDR3 is TGCGCCAGCAGTGGGGCTAGCGGGGTGAACACCGGGGAGCTGTTTTTT. Protein product: CASSGASGVNTGELFF. The rearrangement links TRBV10-1 to TRBJ2-2; 9 nucleotides match TRBD2. CDR3 length: 16 residues. The ends lost 4 bases at V and 1 base at J; junction bases unmatched: 4. From germline, CDR1 is WNHNN and CDR2 SYGVQD (reference sequence).

V and J are TRBV2 and TRBJ1-1, with TRBD1 as a possible D gene (6 bases). V was trimmed by 3 bases and J by 4 bases, leaving 15 bases between them. Looked up from germline, CDR1 is SNHLY and CDR2 is FYNNEI. CDR3 size: 15 residues. The CDR3: CASSEVVEGGTEAFF. The CDR3 bases are TGTGCCAGCAGTGAGGTAGTAGAAGGGGGCACTGAAGCTTTCTTT.

The genes are TRBV5-1 and TRBJ1-1; 8 bases map to TRBD1. The CDR3 runs 15 residues. The germline CDR1 and CDR2 sequences are SGHRS and YFSETQ. Trimming removed 0 bases from V and 3 bases from J; junction bases left unmatched: 4. The CDR3 DNA sequence: TGCGCCAGCAGCTTGGGGCAGGGGGCATACACTGAAGCTTTCTTT. Translation gives CASSLGQGAYTEAFF.

V usage is TRBV5-6 and J usage is TRBJ1-5; D is possibly TRBD1 (6 bases). CDR3 length equals 16 residues. The germline V gene encodes CDR1 SGHDT and CDR2 YYEEEE. Trimming took off 4 bases at V and 7 bases at J, with 21 bases between the two ends. The CDR3 loop reads CASSQKPRGAEQPQHF. In nucleotides, the CDR3 is TGTGCCAGCAGCCAAAAACCTCGGGGGGCTGAACAGCCCCAGCATTTT.

Only a few counts were recorded for this clone. The genes are TRBV19 and TRBJ1-5, with D possibly TRBD1 on 6 matching bases. Germline V gene lookup returns CDR1 LNHDA and CDR2 SQIVND (reference sequence). CDR3 length equals 15 residues. V was clipped by 7 bases and J by 4 bases, with 17 bases between them. CDR3: CASKGKQGFNQPQHF. In DNA form, the CDR3 reads TGTGCCAGTAAGGGAAAACAGGGTTTTAATCAGCCCCAGCATTTT.

The J gene is TRBJ2-1, the V gene TRBV7-8; 10 positions match TRBD2. Trimming cost V 1 base and J 7 bases; bases outside gene matches: 7. The CDR3 runs to 16 residues. The germline V gene encodes CDR1 SGHVS and CDR2 FQNEAQ. The CDR3 region is CASSLVRLAGVNEQFF. CDR3 coding DNA: TGTGCCAGCAGCTTAGTGAGGCTAGCGGGAGTGAATGAGCAGTTCTTC.

Only a few counts were recorded for this clone. The rearrangement links TRBV27 to TRBJ2-4, with D unresolved. Germline values: CDR1 MNHEY, CDR2 SMNVEV (reference sequence). V was pared by 4 bases and J by 0 bases, with 4 bases between. The CDR3 consists of 13 residues. DNA for the CDR3: TGTGCCAGCAGTTCTTTAGCCAAAAACATTCAGTACTTC. Its translation: CASSSLAKNIQYF.

The chain employs TRBV12-5 and TRBJ1-1, with D possibly matching TRBD1 (5 bases). Trimming took off 5 bases at V and 3 bases at J, with 10 bases between the two ends. The CDR3 runs 13 residues. Germline CDR1 and CDR2: LGHNT and FRNRAP. This chain's CDR3 is CASGVRVDTEAFF. The CDR3 DNA reads as TGTGCTAGTGGTGTCAGGGTAGACACTGAAGCTTTCTTT.

This clone came up a few times. The chain links TRBV27 to TRBJ1-5; the match to TRBD1 covers 11 bases. J gave up 4 bases and V 6 bases, and 2 bases lay outside the gene matches. CDR1 is MNHEY, CDR2 SMNVEV, per germline (reference sequence). This CDR3 is built from 14 residues. The CDR3, as DNA: TGTGCCAGCAGCCGGGACAGGGGGAATCAGCCCCAGCATTTT. Residues: CASSRDRGNQPQHF.

The table lists this clone with a few counts. The chain employs TRBV18 and TRBJ1-5; TRBD1 matches 9 bases. CDR1 is KGHSH and CDR2 is LQKENI in the germline V gene. The trim removed 6 bases at V and 3 bases at J, leaving 9 bases unmatched. The CDR3 sequence is 16 residues long. The CDR3 sequence: CASSRVGTGINQPQHF. The CDR3 DNA reads TGTGCCAGCTCTAGGGTCGGGACAGGGATCAATCAGCCCCAGCATTTT.

This clone was counted a few times. The chain employs TRBV10-3 and TRBJ2-3, with 7 bases that match TRBD2. The germline gives CDR1 ENHRY, CDR2 SYGVKD. Unmatched junction bases numbered 5, after V lost 6 bases and J lost 2 bases. This CDR3 spans 14 amino acids. The CDR3 loop reads CAIRSGGITDTQYF. DNA of the CDR3: TGTGCCATCAGATCCGGGGGGATCACAGATACGCAGTATTTT.

The table lists this clone with a few counts. The V gene is TRBV28, the J gene TRBJ1-1; no clear D. The CDR3 is 14 residues long. The germline CDR1 and CDR2 sequences are MDHEN and SYDVKM. V was cut by 5 bases and J by 1 base, with 11 bases left in between. In nucleotides, the CDR3 is TGTGCCAGCAGTCCACTACGCAGGAACACTGAAGCTTTCTTT. Protein: CASSPLRRNTEAFF.

In this sample, this clone turned up a few times. The gene calls are TRBV6-6 and TRBJ2-3, with 12 bases that match TRBD2. Germline V lookup: CDR1 MNHNY, CDR2 SVGAGI (reference sequence). The V segment lost 5 bases and the J segment 4 bases; nucleotides outside the gene matches: 1. The CDR3 is made up of 14 amino acids. The CDR3 loop is CASSGLAGPDTQYF. CDR3 coding DNA: TGTGCCAGCAGTGGACTAGCGGGACCAGATACGCAGTATTTT.

Regarding this clone: At one end the junction does not follow the germline gene, possibly because of a read error. V gene TRBV7-7 combines with J gene TRBJ2-7, with 7 bases lining up with TRBD2. Germline V gene data show CDR1 as SSHAT and CDR2 as FNYEAQ (reference sequence). CDR3 size: 14 residues. The CDR3 region is CASSSTSDAYEQYF. The CDR3 DNA follows: TGTGCTAGCAGCTCCACTAGCGACGCCTACGAGCAGTACTTC.

This clone turned up a few times. The rearrangement joins TRBV5-4 to TRBJ1-1; 8 bases agree with TRBD1. CDR3 length: 16 amino acids. The V segment lost 0 bases and the J segment 4 bases; nucleotides outside the gene matches: 8. The V gene's germline CDR1 is SGHNT and CDR2 YYREEE (reference sequence). For the CDR3, the DNA is TGTGCCAGCAGCTTGGGACAGGGGTCTTACGGCACTGAAGCTTTCTTT. It yields the protein CASSLGQGSYGTEAFF.

The V call is TRBV6-5, the J call TRBJ1-2; D unclear. V was clipped by 8 bases and J by 8 bases, with 18 bases between them. The CDR3 runs 13 residues. Germline V CDR1 and CDR2: MNHEY, SVGAGI. The CDR3 protein is CASAPRETRGYTF. CDR3 sequence (DNA): TGTGCCAGCGCACCGCGGGAGACTCGGGGCTACACCTTC.

This clone was counted between two and nine times. This chain joins TRBV11-2 and TRBJ2-1, with 9 bases that match TRBD2. V shed 4 bases and J 7 bases; nucleotides not matched to a gene: 8. This CDR3 region has 15 residues. Germline-derived CDR1 and CDR2 are SGHAT and FQNNGV. CDR3 nucleotide sequence: TGTGCCAGCAGCTCCCGACTAGCGGACTCGAATGAGCAGTTCTTC. This sequence encodes CASSSRLADSNEQFF.

This clone was seen a few times. The chain couples TRBV5-6 to TRBJ2-1; TRBD2 matches at 14 bases. V gave up 3 bases and J gave up 3 bases; unmatched junction bases: 11. This CDR3 comprises 19 residues. Looked up from germline, CDR1 is SGHDT and CDR2 is YYEEEE. CDR3 sequence: CASSSYRGLAGVYYNEQFF. For the CDR3, the DNA is TGTGCCAGCAGCTCCTACCGGGGACTAGCGGGAGTTTACTACAATGAGCAGTTCTTC. Together with reference TRBV5-6 and TRBJ2-1, the CDR3 gives the full variable domain: DAGVTQSPTHLIKTRGQQVTLRCSPKSGHDTVSWYQQALGQGPQFIFQYYEEEERQRGNFPDRFSGHQFPNYSSELNVNALLLGDSALYLCASSSYRGLAGVYYNEQFFGPGTRLTVL.

The chain employs TRBV11-2 and TRBJ2-1, with 10 bases that match TRBD2. This CDR3 has 16 residues. Germline trimming cut 5 bases from V and 1 base from J; bases unmatched to any gene: 5. The germline V gene has CDR1 SGHAT and CDR2 FQNNGV. The CDR3 DNA is TGTGCCAGCAGCCTTCGGACTAGCGGATCCTACAATGAGCAGTTCTTC. Its translation is CASSLRTSGSYNEQFF.

This clone has just a few counts. The gene calls are TRBV4-3 and TRBJ2-7; 7 bases align to TRBD1. CDR3 length: 15 amino acids. V dropped 5 bases and J dropped 4; count of bases not matched to a gene: 11. Germline-derived CDR1 and CDR2 are LGHNA and YSLEER. The CDR3 protein is CASSYRPGQTYEQYF. CDR3 nucleotide sequence: TGCGCCAGCAGCTACCGACCGGGACAGACTTACGAGCAGTACTTC.

This clone was seen only a few times. V and J are TRBV25-1 and TRBJ1-2; perhaps TRBD1 as D (5 bases). Germline V lookup: CDR1 MGHDK, CDR2 SYGVNS. V shed 7 bases and J shed 2 bases, with 11 bases lying between them. CDR3 length equals 13 residues. The CDR3: CASTEGQNYGYTF. CDR3 sequence (DNA): TGTGCCAGCACCGAAGGACAAAACTATGGCTACACCTTC.

The V call is TRBV30, the J call TRBJ1-1, with unresolved D. The CDR3 extends over 13 amino acids. Germline values: CDR1 GTSNPN, CDR2 SVGIG (reference sequence). Trimming took off 3 bases at V and 0 bases at J, with 8 bases between the two ends. Written as DNA, the CDR3 is TGTGCCTGGAGCGGGGTGGTGAACACTGAAGCTTTCTTT. This gives the protein CAWSGVVNTEAFF.

This chain uses TRBV5-6 with TRBJ1-5; TRBD1 matches 9 bases. This CDR3 has 14 amino acids. Germline assignment: CDR1 SGHDT and CDR2 YYEEEE. The J segment lost 4 bases and the V segment lost 2 bases, leaving 1 base of the junction unmatched. The CDR3 sequence is CASSFGTGNQPQHF. CDR3 nucleotides: TGTGCCAGCAGCTTTGGGACAGGGAATCAGCCCCAGCATTTT. Combining the CDR3 with reference TRBV5-6 and TRBJ1-5 gives the whole variable domain DAGVTQSPTHLIKTRGQQVTLRCSPKSGHDTVSWYQQALGQGPQFIFQYYEEEERQRGNFPDRFSGHQFPNYSSELNVNALLLGDSALYLCASSFGTGNQPQHFGDGTRLSIL.

The rearrangement uses TRBV9 and TRBJ2-1; 14 nucleotides match TRBD2. Losses at the gene ends were 4 bases for V and 5 bases for J; bases not matched to a gene: 5. Germline CDR1 is SGDLS and CDR2 is YYNGEE. This CDR3 has 16 residues. The CDR3 coding sequence is TGTGCCAGCAGCCCATGGACTAGCGGGGGGCACAATGAGCAGTTCTTC. It is translated as CASSPWTSGGHNEQFF.

This chain uses TRBV4-1 with TRBJ1-3; no clear D gene. Germline V gene data show CDR1 as MGHRA and CDR2 as YSYEKL. Trimming removed 1 base from V and 1 base from J, with 5 bases in between. The CDR3 has 14 amino acids. The CDR3 spells CASSQGSSGNTIYF. The CDR3, as DNA: TGCGCCAGCAGCCAAGGGAGTTCTGGAAACACCATATATTTT.

This clone ranks as medium-sized. Other nucleotide sequences from this sample produce the same CDR3. The genes are TRBV6-1 and TRBJ2-7; the D gene is possibly TRBD1 (6 bases). The CDR3 is 15 amino acids. V dropped 1 base and J dropped 0 bases, with 10 bases sitting between them. CDR1 and CDR2 (germline): MNHNS, SASEGT. CDR3 sequence reads: CASSEDGTSSYEQYF. The CDR3 coding sequence is TGTGCCAGCAGTGAAGATGGGACATCCTCCTACGAGCAGTACTTC.

This chain uses TRBV4-1 with TRBJ1-2; no clear D. This CDR3 region has 18 residues. Germline CDR1 MGHRA, CDR2 YSYEKL. V lost 0 bases and J lost 4, with 21 bases in between. DNA of the CDR3: TGCGCCAGCAGCCAAGATTCCGTTGCGGGGAGGCCCTCCTATGGCTACACCTTC. Translation: CASSQDSVAGRPSYGYTF.

This clone came up a few times. The gene calls are TRBV10-2 and TRBJ2-5, with a possible D match to TRBD2 (6 bases). CDR1 WSHSY and CDR2 SAAADI come from the germline V gene. V lost 1 base and J lost 5, with 17 bases in between. The CDR3 is made up of 16 amino acids. The chain's CDR3 is CASSEFRGVAGETQYF. The CDR3 DNA reads as TGCGCCAGCAGTGAGTTTCGCGGGGTGGCCGGGGAGACCCAGTACTTC.

With respect to this clone: The sample contains more than one DNA sequence encoding this CDR3. The gene calls are TRBV4-1 and TRBJ2-7; possible D gene TRBD1, 6 bases. V lost 3 bases and J lost 2, with 8 bases in between. CDR3 size: 13 residues. Looked up from germline, CDR1 is MGHRA and CDR2 is YSYEKL. The CDR3 region has the DNA TGCGCCAGCAGCCAGGACAGAGCCTACGAGCAGTACTTC. Residues: CASSQDRAYEQYF.